This T cell receptor beta chain was sequenced during a study of OX40 agonist ivuxolimab in advanced cancers. Whole-study context: The patients got ivuxolimab, which is an agonistic anti-OX40 (CD134) antibody. Regarding the study as a whole: The study did not work out the antigen specificity of the expanded peripheral T cells.

This clone has a handful of counts. Its antigen is undetermined. Trimming took off 1 base at V and 0 bases at J, with 8 bases between the two ends. This CDR3 comprises 15 residues. Germline V gene data show CDR1 as SEHNR and CDR2 as FQNEAQ (reference sequence). The data were produced by immunoSEQ multiplex PCR, yet TCRdb's version contains in-frame clones alone and is incomplete. The table lists 55,000 to 80,000 clones, more than 75% of them singletons, with 2% in the top ten. Material: CD4+ or CD8+ T cells sorted from blood, obtained in a trial of the OX40 agonist ivuxolimab. The sequence was obtained from an adult with an advanced solid tumor such as melanoma, head and neck, liver or kidney cancer. The chain employs TRBV7-9 and TRBJ2-3, with D possibly being TRBD2 (5 bases). The CDR3 loop is CASSLGRASTDTQYF. The CDR3 bases are TGTGCCAGCAGCTTAGGGCGGGCTAGCACAGATACGCAGTATTTT. Full variable domain (missing parts from reference TRBV7-9 and TRBJ2-3): DTGVSQNPRHKITKRGQNVTFRCDPISEHNRLYWYRQTLGQGPEFLTYFQNEAQLEKSRLLSDRFSAERPKGSFSTLEIQRTEQGDSAMYLCASSLGRASTDTQYFGPGTRLTVL.